This TCR beta chain was profiled in a study of patients and donors after allogeneic stem cell transplantation. The CDR3 runs to 12 residues. V was clipped by 4 bases and J by 7 bases, with 13 bases between them. CDR1 DFQATT and CDR2 SNEGSKA come from the germline V gene (reference sequence). MiXCR, applied by TCRdb to the RT-PCR reads, yields one record per CDR3 protein. Of about a million distinct CDR3 sequences in the sample, 15% to 20% were seen once. This chain uses TRBV20-1 with TRBJ2-5, with TRBD2 as a possible D gene (5 bases). Material for sequencing was blood, either unsorted or a sorted T cell fraction (not recorded which). This clonotype originated in a human donor who was either an allogeneic HSCT recipient or a stem cell or donor lymphocyte infusion donor (not recorded which). It is not recorded whose cells these are; they may come from a transplant donor. The CDR3 sequence is CSAIPGRGTQYF. The CDR3 bases are TGCAGTGCTATCCCGGGGAGAGGGACCCAGTACTTC.